The 6 T cell receptor beta chains below were found in one sample sequenced in a study of Ad26.COV2.S vaccination and SARS-CoV-2 variants. Sequencing used immunoSEQ multiplex PCR; TCRdb keeps in-frame clones, though not all of them. The table shows under 500,000 clones, with roughly 90% occurring only once. Documented treatment: around 19 received Ad26.COV2.S at low or high dose, single or two shots; about 5 received placebo; per-sample allocation not given. Following the first vaccine or placebo injection, samples were taken on day 63. Source: peripheral blood, taken in a trial of Ad26.COV2.S vaccine versus placebo. The receptors originated from a person between 18 and 65 years old who received the Ad26.COV2.S COVID-19 vaccine or a placebo.

The V call is TRBV19, the J call TRBJ2-3; TRBD2 is a possible D gene (5 bases). V lost 10 bases and J 2 bases, leaving 16 bases between the germline ends. The CDR3 is 14 residues long. Germline-derived CDR1 and CDR2 are LNHDA and SQIVND (reference sequence). The CDR3 region has the DNA TGTGCCACCGGGAACACAGCAAACACAGATACGCAGTATTTT. This gives the protein CATGNTANTDTQYF. Full variable domain (remainder filled in from reference TRBV19 and TRBJ2-3): DGGITQSPKYLFRKEGQNVTLSCEQNLNHDAMYWYRQDPGQGLRLIYYSQIVNDFQKGDIAEGYSVSREKKESFPLTVTSAQKNPTAFYLCATGNTANTDTQYFGPGTRLTVL.

The J gene is TRBJ1-2, the V gene TRBV7-8; TRBD1 agrees at 7 bases. Germline V gives CDR1 SGHVS, CDR2 FQNEAQ. J was trimmed by 4 bases and V by 5 bases; bases with no gene match: 7. The CDR3 is made up of 14 amino acids. The CDR3 region has the DNA TGTGCCAGCAGCGGAACAGGGGTTGTCTATGGCTACACCTTC. It codes for CASSGTGVVYGYTF.

The chain recombines TRBV7-2 with TRBJ2-5; D tentatively fits TRBD1 or TRBD2 (5 bases each). The V gene's germline CDR1 is SGHTA and CDR2 FQGNSA. The germline V and J ends were trimmed by 3 bases and 1 base, with 12 bases remaining between them. This CDR3 has 15 residues. In DNA form, the CDR3 reads TGTGCCAGCAGCTTCACGGGGCGAACCCAAGAGACCCAGTACTTC. Encoded protein: CASSFTGRTQETQYF.

This chain links TRBV3-1 (or the pseudogene TRBV3-2) with TRBJ1-3; TRBD1 matches 7 bases. CDR1 is LGHDT and CDR2 is YNNKEL in the germline V gene (reference sequence). V lost 4 bases and J lost 4; bases outside the gene matches: 7. The CDR3 covers 15 residues. CDR3 DNA: TGTGCCAGCAGCCTCGCCCGGGACAGAGGAAACACCATATATTTT. It encodes CASSLARDRGNTIYF.

This clone appeared a single time. The V call is TRBV27, the J call TRBJ2-7; 9 bases match TRBD2. The CDR3 is 14 amino acids. Germline lookup yields CDR1 MNHEY and CDR2 SMNVEV (reference sequence). Trimming at V came to 3 bases and at J to 5 bases, leaving 5 bases not matched to a gene. CDR3 coding DNA: TGTGCCAGCAGTTTGGCGGGGGGGTTTAACGAGCAGTACTTC. This sequence encodes CASSLAGGFNEQYF.

The gene calls are TRBV10-3 and TRBJ2-7; 11 nucleotides line up with TRBD1. There are 16 residues in the CDR3. J lost 1 base, V lost 3 bases, and 5 bases had no gene match. The germline V gene encodes CDR1 ENHRY and CDR2 SYGVKD. CDR3 protein: CAISDPGDRGSYEQYF. In DNA, the CDR3 is TGTGCCATCAGTGACCCAGGGGACAGGGGGTCCTACGAGCAGTACTTC.